This entry lists 5 T cell receptor beta chains sequenced from one sample in a study of PD-1 blockade in classical Hodgkin lymphoma. Each and every patient relapsed after autologous stem cell transplantation, and patients got differing brentuximab vedotin exposure. The assay was immunoSEQ multiplex PCR, and TCRdb's table has in-frame clones only and misses some. The sample has 13,000 to 15,000 clones, 82% seen once. Sample: peripheral blood mononuclear cells (PBMCs), taken at baseline. The receptor source for this set is a human donor with classical Hodgkin lymphoma.

Relative to its sample, this clone is medium-sized. J is TRBJ1-2 and V is TRBV30; D is unresolved. V was clipped by 0 bases and J by 8 bases, with 16 bases between them. The CDR3 extends over 14 amino acids. In germline, CDR1 is GTSNPN, CDR2 SVGIG (reference sequence). In DNA, the CDR3 is TGTGCCTGGAGTGTAAGGAGCCTAGCCAGGGGCTACACCTTC. Translated: CAWSVRSLARGYTF.

The V gene is TRBV2, the J gene TRBJ1-5, with 9 bases fitting TRBD1. The CDR3 contains 15 residues. V lost 6 bases and J lost 3; bases outside the gene matches: 6. Per germline, CDR1 SNHLY and CDR2 FYNNEI. CDR3: CASSGDRAFNQPQHF. The CDR3, as DNA: TGTGCCAGCAGCGGGGACAGGGCCTTCAATCAGCCCCAGCATTTT. The whole variable domain, filled in from reference TRBV2 and TRBJ1-5, reads EPEVTQTPSHQVTQMGQEVILRCVPISNHLYFYWYRQILGQKVEFLVSFYNNEISEKSEIFDDQFSVERPDGSNFTLKIRSTKLEDSAMYFCASSGDRAFNQPQHFGDGTRLSIL.

The V gene is TRBV18, the J gene TRBJ2-7, with D perhaps matching TRBD1 or TRBD2 (7 bases each). The V and J ends lost 0 bases and 3 bases respectively, with 24 bases between them. Germline values: CDR1 KGHSH, CDR2 LQKENI. The CDR3 length is 19 residues. In nucleotides, the CDR3 is TGTGCCAGCTCACCACCGATTGGTGGGGGGGTGGGACAGTTCTACGAGCAGTACTTC. Its protein product is CASSPPIGGGVGQFYEQYF.

This clone was counted only a few times. The rearrangement uses TRBV15 and TRBJ1-2, with D unclear. In germline, CDR1 is LNHNV, CDR2 YYDKDF (reference sequence). CDR3 length equals 14 residues. Trimming stripped 0 bases from V and 9 bases from J, with 14 bases between. CDR3: CATSRDGFGGSYTF. DNA of the CDR3: TGTGCCACCAGCAGAGATGGGTTCGGCGGAAGCTACACCTTC.

This chain connects TRBV7-6 to TRBJ2-1; 7 bases are a match to TRBD2. With V trimmed by 11 bases and J by 5 bases, 9 bases remained unmatched. Germline CDR1 is SGHVS and CDR2 is FNYEAQ. This CDR3 is built from 13 residues. The CDR3 here is CASGEGGDNEQFF. CDR3 bases: TGTGCCTCCGGAGAGGGAGGGGACAATGAGCAGTTCTTC.